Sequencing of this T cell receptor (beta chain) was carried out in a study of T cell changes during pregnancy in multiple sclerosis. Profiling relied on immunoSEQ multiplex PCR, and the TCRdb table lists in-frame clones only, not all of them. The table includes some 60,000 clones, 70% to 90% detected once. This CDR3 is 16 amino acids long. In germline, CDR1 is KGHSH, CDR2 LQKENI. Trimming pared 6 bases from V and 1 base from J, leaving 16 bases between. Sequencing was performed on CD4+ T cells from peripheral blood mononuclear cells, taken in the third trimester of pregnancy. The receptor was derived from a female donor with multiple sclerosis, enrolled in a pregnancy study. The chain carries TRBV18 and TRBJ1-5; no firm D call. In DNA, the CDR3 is TGTGCCAGCTCGCCAATTTCACCGGGGAGCAATCAGCCCCAGCATTTT. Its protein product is CASSPISPGSNQPQHF.